Listed here is a single T cell receptor beta chain. The data were produced by immunoSEQ multiplex PCR, yet TCRdb's version contains in-frame clones alone and is incomplete. The sample includes 35,000 to 50,000 clones, around 89% of them seen just once. The source of the sample is a study of T cell changes during pregnancy in multiple sclerosis. V lost 5 bases and J lost 9; bases outside the gene matches: 7. CDR3 length equals 13 residues. The germline gives CDR1 SGHTA, CDR2 FQGNSA. The chain is built from TRBV7-2 and TRBJ1-1, with 9 bases matching TRBD1. Sequenced material: CD4+ T cells from peripheral blood mononuclear cells, taken in the first trimester of pregnancy. This clonotype originated in a female donor with multiple sclerosis, enrolled in a pregnancy study. The chain's CDR3 is CASSPNRGRQAFF. The DNA of the CDR3 is TGTGCCAGCAGCCCTAACAGGGGGCGACAAGCTTTCTTT.